Described below is a single T cell receptor beta chain sequence and its context. The antigen is unknown. This specimen comes from a study of T cell responses to AZD1222 COVID-19 vaccine. Study observations and caveats: Repertoire sampling occurred only after the peak T cell response. Reportedly, close to half of spike-specific TCRs are directed against unmutated variant regions.

Assay: immunoSEQ multiplex PCR; the TCRdb copy retains only in-frame clones and omits some. The sample records about 110,000 clones, roughly nine tenths being singletons. The starting material was peripheral blood, obtained on day 0 of MenACWY control vaccination. This TCR came from an adult in good health.

CDR3 in amino acids: CASSPPGAAYEQYF. CDR3 coding DNA: TGTGCCAGTAGCCCCCCAGGGGCCGCCTACGAGCAGTACTTC. The V call is TRBV19, the J call TRBJ2-7; possible D gene TRBD1, 6 bases. Per the germline V gene, CDR1 is LNHDA and CDR2 is SQIVND (reference sequence). This CDR3 is 14 amino acids long. Deletions cut 6 bases from V and 2 bases from J, with 14 bases between.